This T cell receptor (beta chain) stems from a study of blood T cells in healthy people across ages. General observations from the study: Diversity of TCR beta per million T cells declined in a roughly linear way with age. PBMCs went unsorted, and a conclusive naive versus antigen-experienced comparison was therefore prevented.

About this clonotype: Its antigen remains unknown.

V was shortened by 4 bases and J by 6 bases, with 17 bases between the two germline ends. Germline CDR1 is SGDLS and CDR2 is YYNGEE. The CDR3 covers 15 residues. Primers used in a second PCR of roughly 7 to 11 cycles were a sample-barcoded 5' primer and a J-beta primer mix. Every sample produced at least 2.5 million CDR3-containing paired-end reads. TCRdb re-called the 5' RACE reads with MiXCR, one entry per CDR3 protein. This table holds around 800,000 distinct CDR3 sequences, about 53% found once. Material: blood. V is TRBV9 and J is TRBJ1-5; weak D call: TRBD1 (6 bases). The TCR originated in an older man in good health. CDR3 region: CASSPLGEGGQPQHF. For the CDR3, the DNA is TGTGCCAGCAGCCCCCTCGGAGAGGGGGGTCAGCCCCAGCATTTT.